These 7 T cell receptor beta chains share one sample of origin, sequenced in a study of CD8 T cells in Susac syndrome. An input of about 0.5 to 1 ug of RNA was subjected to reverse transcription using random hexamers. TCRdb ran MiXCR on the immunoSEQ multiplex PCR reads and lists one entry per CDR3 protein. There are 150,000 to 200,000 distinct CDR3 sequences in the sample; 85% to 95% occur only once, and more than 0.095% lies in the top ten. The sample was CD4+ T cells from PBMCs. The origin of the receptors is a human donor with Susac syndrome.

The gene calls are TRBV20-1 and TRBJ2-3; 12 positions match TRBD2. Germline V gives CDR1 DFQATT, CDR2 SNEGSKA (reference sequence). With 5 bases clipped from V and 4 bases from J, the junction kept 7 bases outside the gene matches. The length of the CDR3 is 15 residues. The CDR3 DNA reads TGCAGTGCTCCCCCGCCTAGCGGGGGGGCAGATACGCAGTATTTT. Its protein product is CSAPPPSGGADTQYF.

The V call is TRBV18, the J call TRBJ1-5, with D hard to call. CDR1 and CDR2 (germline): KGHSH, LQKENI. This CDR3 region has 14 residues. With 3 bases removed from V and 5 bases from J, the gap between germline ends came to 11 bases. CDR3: CASSPLDPDQPQHF. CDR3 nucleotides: TGTGCCAGCTCACCTCTGGATCCAGATCAGCCCCAGCATTTT.

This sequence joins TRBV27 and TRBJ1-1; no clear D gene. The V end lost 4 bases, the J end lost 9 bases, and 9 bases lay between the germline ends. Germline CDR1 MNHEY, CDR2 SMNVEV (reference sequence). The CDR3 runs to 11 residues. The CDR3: CASSSRRKAFF. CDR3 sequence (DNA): TGTGCCAGCAGTTCTCGAAGAAAAGCTTTCTTT.

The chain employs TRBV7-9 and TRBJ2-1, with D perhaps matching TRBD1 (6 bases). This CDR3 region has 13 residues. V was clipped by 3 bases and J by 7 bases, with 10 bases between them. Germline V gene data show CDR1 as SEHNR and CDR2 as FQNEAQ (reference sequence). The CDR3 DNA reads TGTGCCAGCAGCTTGATACAGGGTAATGAGCAGTTCTTC. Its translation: CASSLIQGNEQFF. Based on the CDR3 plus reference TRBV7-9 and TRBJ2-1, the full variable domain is DTGVSQNPRHKITKRGQNVTFRCDPISEHNRLYWYRQTLGQGPEFLTYFQNEAQLEKSRLLSDRFSAERPKGSFSTLEIQRTEQGDSAMYLCASSLIQGNEQFFGPGTRLTVL.

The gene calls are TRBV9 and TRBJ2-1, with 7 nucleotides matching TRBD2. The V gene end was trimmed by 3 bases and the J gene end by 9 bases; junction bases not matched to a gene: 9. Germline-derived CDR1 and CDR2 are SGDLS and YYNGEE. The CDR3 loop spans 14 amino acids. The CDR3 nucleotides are TGTGCCAGCAGCGCGACTAGCCTGGGTGGTGAGCAGTTCTTC. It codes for CASSATSLGGEQFF.

Here the CDR3 DNA reads TGCAGTGCTAGAGCCTTTAATCAGCCCCAGCATTTT. Its translation: CSARAFNQPQHF. This sequence joins TRBV20-1 and TRBJ1-5; D is undetermined. The V gene's germline CDR1 is DFQATT and CDR2 SNEGSKA (reference sequence). The CDR3 has 12 residues. Trimming pared 1 base from V and 4 bases from J, leaving 5 bases between.

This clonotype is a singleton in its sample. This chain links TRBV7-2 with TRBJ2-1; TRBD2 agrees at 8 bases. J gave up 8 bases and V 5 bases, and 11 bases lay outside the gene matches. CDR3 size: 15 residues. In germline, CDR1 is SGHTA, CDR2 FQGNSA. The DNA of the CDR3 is TGTGCCAGCAGCCCCCGGGTCCCCGGGGGGGATGAGCAGTTCTTC. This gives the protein CASSPRVPGGDEQFF.